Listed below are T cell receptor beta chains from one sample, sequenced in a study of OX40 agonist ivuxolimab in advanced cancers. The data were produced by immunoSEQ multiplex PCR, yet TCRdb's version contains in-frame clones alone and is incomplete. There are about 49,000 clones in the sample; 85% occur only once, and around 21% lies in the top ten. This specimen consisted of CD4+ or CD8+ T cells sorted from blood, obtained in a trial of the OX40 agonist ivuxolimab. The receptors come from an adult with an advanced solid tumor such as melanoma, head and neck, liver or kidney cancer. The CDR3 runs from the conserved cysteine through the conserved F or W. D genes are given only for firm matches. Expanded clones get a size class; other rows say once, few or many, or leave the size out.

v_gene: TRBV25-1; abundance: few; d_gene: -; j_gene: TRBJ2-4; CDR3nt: TGTGCCAGCAGTAAAGGGGAAGAAGCGGACAAAAACATTCAGTACTTC; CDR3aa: CASSKGEEADKNIQYF
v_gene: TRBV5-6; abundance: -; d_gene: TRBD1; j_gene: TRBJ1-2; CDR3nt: TGTGCCAGCAGCGCCGGGACAGGGGTCTATGGCTACACCTTC; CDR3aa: CASSAGTGVYGYTF
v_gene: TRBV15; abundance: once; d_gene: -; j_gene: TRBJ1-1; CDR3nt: TGTGCCACCCGAGGTCCCACTGAAGCTTTCTTT; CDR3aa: CATRGPTEAFF
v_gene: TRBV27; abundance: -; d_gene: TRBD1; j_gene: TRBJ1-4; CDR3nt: TGTGCCAGCAGTTTATCGTTAGGGACAGAAGGTCTTATCGAAAAACTGTTTTTT; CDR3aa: CASSLSLGTEGLIEKLFF
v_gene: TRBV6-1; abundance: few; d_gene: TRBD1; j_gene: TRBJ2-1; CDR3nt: TGTGCCAGCACCTGGGACAGGGTCTACAATGAGCAGTTCTTC; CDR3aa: CASTWDRVYNEQFF
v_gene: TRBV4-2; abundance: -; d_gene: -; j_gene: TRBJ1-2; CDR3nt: TGTGCCAGCAGCCAAGGGGGGGCGTATAGGGATGGCTACACCTTC; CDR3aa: CASSQGGAYRDGYTF
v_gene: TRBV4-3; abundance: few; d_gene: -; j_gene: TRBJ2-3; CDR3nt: TGCGCCAGCAGCCAAGATTCGTCGTACACAGATACGCAGTATTTT; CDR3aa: CASSQDSSYTDTQYF
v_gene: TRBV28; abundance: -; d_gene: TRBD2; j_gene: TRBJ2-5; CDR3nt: TGTGCCAGCATCCGCCCGGGACTAGCGGAAGAGACCCAGTACTTC; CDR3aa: CASIRPGLAEETQYF
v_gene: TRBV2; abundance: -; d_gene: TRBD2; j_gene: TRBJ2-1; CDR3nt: TGTGCCAGCAGTTCTAGCGGGGGGGCGCGGAATGAGCAGTTCTTC; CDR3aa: CASSSSGGARNEQFF
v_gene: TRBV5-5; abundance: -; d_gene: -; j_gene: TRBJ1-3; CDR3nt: TGTGCCAGCAGCCCGTCAGGGTGGGGAACTGGAAACACCATATATTTT; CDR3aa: CASSPSGWGTGNTIYF
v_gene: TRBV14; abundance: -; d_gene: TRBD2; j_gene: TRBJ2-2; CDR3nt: TGTGCCAGCAGCCGATCCGCGGGGGGGGCCGGGGAGCTGTTTTTT; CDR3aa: CASSRSAGGAGELFF
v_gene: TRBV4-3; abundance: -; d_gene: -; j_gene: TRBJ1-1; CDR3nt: TGCGCCAGCAGCCAAGATGGAGGGACTGAAGCTTTCTTT; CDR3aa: CASSQDGGTEAFF
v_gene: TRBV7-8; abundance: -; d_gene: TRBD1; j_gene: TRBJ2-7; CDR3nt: TGTGCCAGCAGCTTGGGGACAGTCCTTTACGGGCAGTACTTC; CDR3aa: CASSLGTVLYGQYF
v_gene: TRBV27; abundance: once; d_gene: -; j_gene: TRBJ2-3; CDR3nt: TGTGCCAGCAGCCTCTCCGCGGGAACCCTCACAGATACGCAGTATTTT; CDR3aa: CASSLSAGTLTDTQYF
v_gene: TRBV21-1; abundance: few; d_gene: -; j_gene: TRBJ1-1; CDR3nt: TGTGCCAGCAGCAAAGTAAACCCGAACACTGAAGCTTTCTTT; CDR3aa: CASSKVNPNTEAFF
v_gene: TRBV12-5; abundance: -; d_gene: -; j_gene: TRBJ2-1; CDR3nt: TGTGCTAGTGGTTTGGACGGCGGGGGCATTTACAATGAGCAGTTCTTC; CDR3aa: CASGLDGGGIYNEQFF
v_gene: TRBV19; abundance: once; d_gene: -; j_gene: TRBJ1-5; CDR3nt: TGTGCCAGTAGTATATTAGGCCCAAATCAGCCCCAGCATTTT; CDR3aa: CASSILGPNQPQHF
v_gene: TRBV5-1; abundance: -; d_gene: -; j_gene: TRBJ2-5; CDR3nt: TGCGCCAGCAGCTTGGTGATACAAGAGACCCAGTACTTC; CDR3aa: CASSLVIQETQYF
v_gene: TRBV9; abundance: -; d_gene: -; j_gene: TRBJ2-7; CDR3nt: TGTGCCAGCAGCGTAACCCTAGGGGGTGCGGGAAACGAGCAGTACTTC; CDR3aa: CASSVTLGGAGNEQYF
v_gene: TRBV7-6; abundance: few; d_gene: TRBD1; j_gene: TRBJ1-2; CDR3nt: TGTGCCAGCAGCGTGGGACAGGGGGTTGGCTACACCTTC; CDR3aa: CASSVGQGVGYTF
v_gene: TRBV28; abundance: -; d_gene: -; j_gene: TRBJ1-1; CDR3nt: TGTGCCAGCAGTTTACCAAGACGGTCTCAGAACACTGAAGCTTTCTTT; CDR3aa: CASSLPRRSQNTEAFF
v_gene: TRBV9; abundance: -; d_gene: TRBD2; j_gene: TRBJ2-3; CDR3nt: TGTGCCAGCAGCGTCCCGGGACTAGCTACAGATACGCAGTATTTT; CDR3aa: CASSVPGLATDTQYF
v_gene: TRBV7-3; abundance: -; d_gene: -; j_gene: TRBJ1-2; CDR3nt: TGTGCCAGCAGCTCCCCCCTTGTGGGCCGCTATGGCTACACCTTC; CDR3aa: CASSSPLVGRYGYTF
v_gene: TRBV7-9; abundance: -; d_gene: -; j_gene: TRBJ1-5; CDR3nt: TGTGCCAGCAGCTTAGGGCCAGGGGAGCAGCCCCAGCATTTT; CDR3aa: CASSLGPGEQPQHF
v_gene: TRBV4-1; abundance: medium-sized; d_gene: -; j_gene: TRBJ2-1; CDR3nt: TGCGCCAGCAGCCAAGATCCGCCCAGGCATGAGCAGTTCTTC; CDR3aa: CASSQDPPRHEQFF
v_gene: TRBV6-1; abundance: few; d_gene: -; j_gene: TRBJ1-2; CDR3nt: TGTGCCAGCAGCCCAAAAACCGGGGCCGCCTATGGCTACACCTTC; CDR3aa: CASSPKTGAAYGYTF
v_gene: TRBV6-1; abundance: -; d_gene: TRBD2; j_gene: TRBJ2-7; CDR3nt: TGTGCCAGCAGTGGAAGCGGGGGACAATTCGAGCAGTACTTC; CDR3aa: CASSGSGGQFEQYF
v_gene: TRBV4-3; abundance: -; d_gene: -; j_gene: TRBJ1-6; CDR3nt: TGCGCCAGCAGCCAAGCGGTGGGGTCAAGAAGCTCCTATAATTCACCCCTCCACTTT; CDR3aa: CASSQAVGSRSSYNSPLHF
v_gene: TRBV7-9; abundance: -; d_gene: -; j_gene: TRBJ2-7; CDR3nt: TGTGCCAGCAGCTATGATGAGGGGGAGCAGTACTTC; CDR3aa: CASSYDEGEQYF
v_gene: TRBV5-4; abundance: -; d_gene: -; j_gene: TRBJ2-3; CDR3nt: TGTGCCAGCAGCTTCCTCACAGGGGATACGCAGTATTTT; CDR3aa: CASSFLTGDTQYF
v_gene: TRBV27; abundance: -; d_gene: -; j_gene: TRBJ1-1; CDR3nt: TGTGCCAGCAGTTTATCAGCAGGAACTAACACTGAAGCTTTCTTT; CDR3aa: CASSLSAGTNTEAFF